This T cell receptor beta chain was found in a study of neurological immune-mediated disorders. V lost 4 bases, J lost 8 bases, and 11 bases lay in between. The CDR3 is 12 amino acids. CDR1 is MGHDK and CDR2 is SYGVNS in the germline V gene. This clonotype was observed at least ten times. Synthesis of cDNA used 5'RACE (with 10-nucleotide random UMIs). In TCRdb, the 5' RACE reads were re-called with MiXCR into one record per CDR3 protein. The table includes around 94,000 distinct CDR3 sequences, 3% to 4% detected once. The rearrangement links TRBV25-1 to TRBJ1-2; D is unclear. The sequenced sample was PBMCs. The receptor's source is a woman aged 18 to 35 with multiple sclerosis. CDR3: CASSAYLGGYTF. Here the CDR3 DNA reads TGTGCCAGCAGTGCCTACCTTGGCGGCTACACCTTC.